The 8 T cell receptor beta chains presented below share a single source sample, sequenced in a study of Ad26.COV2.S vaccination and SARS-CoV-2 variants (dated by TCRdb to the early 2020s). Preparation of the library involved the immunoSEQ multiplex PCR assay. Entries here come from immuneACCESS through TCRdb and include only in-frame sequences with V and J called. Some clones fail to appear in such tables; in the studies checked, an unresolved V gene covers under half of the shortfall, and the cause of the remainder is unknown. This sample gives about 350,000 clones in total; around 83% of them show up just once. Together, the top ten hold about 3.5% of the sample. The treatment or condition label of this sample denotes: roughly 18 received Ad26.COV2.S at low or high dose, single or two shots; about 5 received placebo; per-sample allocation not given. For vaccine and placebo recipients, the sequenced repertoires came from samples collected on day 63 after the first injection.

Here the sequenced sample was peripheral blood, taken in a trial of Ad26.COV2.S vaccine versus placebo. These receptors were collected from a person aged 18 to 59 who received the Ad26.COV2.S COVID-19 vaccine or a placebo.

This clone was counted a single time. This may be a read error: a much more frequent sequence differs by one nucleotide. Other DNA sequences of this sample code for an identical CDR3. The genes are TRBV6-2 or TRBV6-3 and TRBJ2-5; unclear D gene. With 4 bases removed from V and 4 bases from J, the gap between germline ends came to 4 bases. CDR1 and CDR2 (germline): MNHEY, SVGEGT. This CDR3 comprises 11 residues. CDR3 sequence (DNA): TGTGCCAGCAGTTTACGAGAGACCCAGTACTTC. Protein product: CASSLRETQYF.

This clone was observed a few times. The CDR3 loop reads CASSLTVRGNRLYRAGELFF. The CDR3 DNA is TGTGCCAGCAGCTTGACTGTTCGGGGGAACCGACTATACCGGGCCGGGGAGCTGTTTTTT. V usage is TRBV5-5 and J usage is TRBJ2-2; TRBD2 is a possible D gene (6 bases). The CDR3 runs to 20 residues. Trimming cost V 1 base and J 6 bases, with 28 bases left between them. Germline-derived CDR1 and CDR2 are SGHKS and YYEKEE (reference sequence). Full variable domain (remainder filled in from reference TRBV5-5 and TRBJ2-2): DAGVTQSPTHLIKTRGQQVTLRCSPISGHKSVSWYQQVLGQGPQFIFQYYEKEERGRGNFPDRFSARQFPNYSSELNVNALLLGDSALYLCASSLTVRGNRLYRAGELFFGEGSRLTVL.

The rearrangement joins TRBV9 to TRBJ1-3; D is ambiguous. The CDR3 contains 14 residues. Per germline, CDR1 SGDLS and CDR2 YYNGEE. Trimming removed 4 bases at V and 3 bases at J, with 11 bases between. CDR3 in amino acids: CASSSTVGGNTIYF. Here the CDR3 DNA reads TGTGCCAGCAGCTCGACCGTGGGTGGAAACACCATATATTTT. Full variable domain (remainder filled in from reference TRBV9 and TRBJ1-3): DSGVTQTPKHLITATGQRVTLRCSPRSGDLSVYWYQQSLDQGLQFLIQYYNGEERAKGNILERFSAQQFPDLHSELNLSSLELGDSALYFCASSSTVGGNTIYFGEGSWLTVV.

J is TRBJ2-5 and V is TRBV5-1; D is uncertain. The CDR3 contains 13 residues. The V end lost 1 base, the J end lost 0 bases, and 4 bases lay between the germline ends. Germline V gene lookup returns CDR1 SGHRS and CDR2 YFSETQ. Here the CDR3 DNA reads TGCGCCAGCAGCTTGTTGCACCAAGAGACCCAGTACTTC. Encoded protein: CASSLLHQETQYF.

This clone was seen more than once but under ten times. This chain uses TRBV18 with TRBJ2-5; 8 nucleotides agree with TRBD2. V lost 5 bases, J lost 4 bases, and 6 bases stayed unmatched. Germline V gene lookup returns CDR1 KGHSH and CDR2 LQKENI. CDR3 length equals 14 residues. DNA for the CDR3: TGTGCCAGCTCATCACGGACTAGCACAGAGACCCAGTACTTC. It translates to CASSSRTSTETQYF.

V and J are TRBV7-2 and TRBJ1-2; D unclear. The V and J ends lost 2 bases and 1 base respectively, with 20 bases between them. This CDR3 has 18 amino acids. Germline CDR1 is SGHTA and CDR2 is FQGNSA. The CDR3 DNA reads TGTGCCAGCAGCTTAAGGCGGGCAACCACGGCCGGTAACTATGGCTACACCTTC. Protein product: CASSLRRATTAGNYGYTF.

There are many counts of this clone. The CDR3 DNA reads TGTGCCAGCAGCTTGGAAGGGATTTTTGGCAATCAGCCCCAGCATTTT. As protein: CASSLEGIFGNQPQHF. This rearrangement joins TRBV5-5 to TRBJ1-5; D remains unclear. Trimming took 0 bases from V and 2 from J, leaving 12 bases between them. CDR1 SGHKS and CDR2 YYEKEE come from the germline V gene (reference sequence). The CDR3 consists of 16 residues.

DNA of the CDR3: TGTGCCAGCAGTCCCCGGGACAGGGGAGCTAATGAAAAACTGTTTTTT. Translation: CASSPRDRGANEKLFF. The V call is TRBV27, the J call TRBJ1-4; 10 bases are a match to TRBD1. Germline V gives CDR1 MNHEY, CDR2 SMNVEV (reference sequence). V lost 5 bases and J lost 3; bases outside the gene matches: 6. The length of the CDR3 is 16 residues.